This T cell receptor (beta chain) came from a study of cytotoxic CD8 clonotypes in ibrutinib-treated CLL. General study results and limits: Public clonotypes proved infrequent, and on treatment they shrank or remained steady. Clonality went up at the time of ibrutinib response, stayed stable in sustained remission, and later dropped back toward its baseline level at progression.

Remarks on this clone: What it binds is unknown.

Targeted sequencing depth ranged from 1 in 200,000 to 1 in 1 million T cells. The data were produced by immunoSEQ multiplex PCR, yet TCRdb's version contains in-frame clones alone and is incomplete. The sample carries about 200,000 clones, approximately 75% recorded once. V was clipped by 4 bases and J by 7 bases, with 14 bases between them. This CDR3 comprises 13 residues. CDR1 and CDR2 (germline): SQVTM, ANQGSEA. The chain uses TRBV29-1 and TRBJ2-1; D perhaps matches TRBD2 (6 bases). This specimen consisted of PBMCs, obtained after 12 months of ibrutinib treatment. This sequence originates from a human donor with chronic lymphocytic leukemia. The CDR3 spells CSVGAGEVNEQFF. DNA for the CDR3: TGCAGCGTTGGGGCTGGGGAGGTAAATGAGCAGTTCTTC.